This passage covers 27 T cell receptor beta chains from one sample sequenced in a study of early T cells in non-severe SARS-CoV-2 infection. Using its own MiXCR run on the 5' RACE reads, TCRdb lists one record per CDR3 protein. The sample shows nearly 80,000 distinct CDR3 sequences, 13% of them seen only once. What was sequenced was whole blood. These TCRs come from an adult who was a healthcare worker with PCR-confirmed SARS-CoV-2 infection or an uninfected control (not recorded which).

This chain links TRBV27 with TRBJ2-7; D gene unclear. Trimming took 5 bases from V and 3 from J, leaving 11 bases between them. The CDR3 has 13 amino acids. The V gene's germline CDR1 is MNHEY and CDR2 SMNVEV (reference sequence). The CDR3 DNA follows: TGTGCCAGCAGTCCCGCCGCAAACTACGAGCAGTACTTC. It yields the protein CASSPAANYEQYF.

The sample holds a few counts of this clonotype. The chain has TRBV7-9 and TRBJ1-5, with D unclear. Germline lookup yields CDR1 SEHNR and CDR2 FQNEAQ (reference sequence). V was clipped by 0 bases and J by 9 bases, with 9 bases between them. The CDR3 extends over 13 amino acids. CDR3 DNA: TGTGCCAGCAGCTTAGCCCTCGGTCGGCCCCAGCATTTT. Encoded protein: CASSLALGRPQHF.

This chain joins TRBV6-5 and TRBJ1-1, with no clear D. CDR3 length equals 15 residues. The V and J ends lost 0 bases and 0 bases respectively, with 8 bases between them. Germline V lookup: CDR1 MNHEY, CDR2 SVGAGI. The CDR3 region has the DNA TGTGCCAGCAGTTACTCGGTAGCCCTGAACACTGAAGCTTTCTTT. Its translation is CASSYSVALNTEAFF.

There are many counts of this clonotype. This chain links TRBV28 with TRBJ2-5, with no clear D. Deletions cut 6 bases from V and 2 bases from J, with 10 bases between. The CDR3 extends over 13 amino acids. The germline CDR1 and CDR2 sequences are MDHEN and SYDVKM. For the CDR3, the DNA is TGTGCCAGCAGGCAACAGAGTCAAGAGACCCAGTACTTC. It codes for CASRQQSQETQYF.

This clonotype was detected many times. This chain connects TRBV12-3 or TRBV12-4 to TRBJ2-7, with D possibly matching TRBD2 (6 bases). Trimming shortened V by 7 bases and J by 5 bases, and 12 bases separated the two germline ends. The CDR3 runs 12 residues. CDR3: CASTWGVNEQYF. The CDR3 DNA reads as TGTGCCAGCACCTGGGGGGTCAACGAGCAGTACTTC.

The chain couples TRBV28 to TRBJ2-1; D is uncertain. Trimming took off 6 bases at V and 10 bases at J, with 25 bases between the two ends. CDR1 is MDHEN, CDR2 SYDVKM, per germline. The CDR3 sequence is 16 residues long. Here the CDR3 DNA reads TGTGCCAGCAGCCCAAGATTCGAAGGTCTGGAAGAGGAGCAGTTCTTC. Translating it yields CASSPRFEGLEEEQFF.

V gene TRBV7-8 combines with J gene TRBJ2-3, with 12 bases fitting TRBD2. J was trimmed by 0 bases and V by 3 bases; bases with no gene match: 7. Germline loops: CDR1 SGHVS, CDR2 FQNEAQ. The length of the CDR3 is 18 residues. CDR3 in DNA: TGTGCCAGCAGCTTGACTAGCGGGGGAGGAGAGAGCACAGATACGCAGTATTTT. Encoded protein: CASSLTSGGGESTDTQYF.

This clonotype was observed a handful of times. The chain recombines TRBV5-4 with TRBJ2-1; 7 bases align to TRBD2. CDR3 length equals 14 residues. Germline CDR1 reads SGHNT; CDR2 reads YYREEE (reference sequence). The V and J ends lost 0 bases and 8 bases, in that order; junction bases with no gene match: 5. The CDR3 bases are TGTGCCAGCAGCTTGGGCGGGAGTATGGATGAGCAGTTCTTC. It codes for CASSLGGSMDEQFF.

The CDR3: CSARTPGLAGDLLGEQYF. The CDR3 bases are TGCAGTGCTAGAACACCGGGACTAGCGGGGGACCTCCTAGGGGAGCAGTACTTC. The V gene is TRBV20-1, the J gene TRBJ2-7; the match to TRBD2 covers 14 bases. V lost 2 bases to trimming and J lost 7 bases; unmatched junction nucleotides: 16. This CDR3 has 18 amino acids. Germline V gene sequence: CDR1 DFQATT, CDR2 SNEGSKA (reference sequence).

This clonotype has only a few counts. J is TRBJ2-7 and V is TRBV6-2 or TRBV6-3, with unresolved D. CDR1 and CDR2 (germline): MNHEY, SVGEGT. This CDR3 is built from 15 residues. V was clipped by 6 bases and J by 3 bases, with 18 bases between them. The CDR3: CASRDGRKLVYEQYF. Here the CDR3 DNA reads TGTGCCAGCAGGGATGGACGGAAGCTGGTCTACGAGCAGTACTTC.

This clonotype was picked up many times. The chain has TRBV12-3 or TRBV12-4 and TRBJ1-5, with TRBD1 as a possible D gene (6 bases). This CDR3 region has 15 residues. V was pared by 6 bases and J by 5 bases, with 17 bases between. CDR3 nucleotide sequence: TGTGCCAGCAGACCCGCGGGGGCACTCCATCAGCCCCAGCATTTT. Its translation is CASRPAGALHQPQHF.

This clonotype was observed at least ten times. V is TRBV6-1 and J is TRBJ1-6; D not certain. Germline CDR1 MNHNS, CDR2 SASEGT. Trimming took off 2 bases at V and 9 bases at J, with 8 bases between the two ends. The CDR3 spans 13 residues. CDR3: CASSEKRSSPLHF. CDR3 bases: TGTGCCAGCAGTGAAAAAAGAAGTTCACCCCTCCACTTT.

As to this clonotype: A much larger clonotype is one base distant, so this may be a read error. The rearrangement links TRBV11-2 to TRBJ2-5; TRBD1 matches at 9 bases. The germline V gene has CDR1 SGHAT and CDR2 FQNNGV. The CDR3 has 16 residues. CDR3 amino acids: CAGSPRTGVYQETQYF. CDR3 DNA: TGTGCCGGCAGCCCTCGGACAGGGGTTTACCAAGAGACCCAGTACTTC.

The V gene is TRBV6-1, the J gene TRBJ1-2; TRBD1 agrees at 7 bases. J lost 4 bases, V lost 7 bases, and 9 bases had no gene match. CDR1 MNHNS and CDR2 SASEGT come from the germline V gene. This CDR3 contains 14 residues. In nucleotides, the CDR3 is TGTGCCAGCACAAGACAGGGAACCTTCTATGGCTACACCTTC. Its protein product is CASTRQGTFYGYTF.

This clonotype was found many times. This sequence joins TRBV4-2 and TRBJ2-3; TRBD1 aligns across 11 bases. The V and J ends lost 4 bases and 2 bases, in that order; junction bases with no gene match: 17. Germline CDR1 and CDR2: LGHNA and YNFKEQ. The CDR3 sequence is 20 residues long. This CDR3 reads CASSPTGQGASELYTDTQYF. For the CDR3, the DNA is TGTGCCAGCAGCCCGACCGGACAGGGGGCCTCCGAACTTTACACAGATACGCAGTATTTT.

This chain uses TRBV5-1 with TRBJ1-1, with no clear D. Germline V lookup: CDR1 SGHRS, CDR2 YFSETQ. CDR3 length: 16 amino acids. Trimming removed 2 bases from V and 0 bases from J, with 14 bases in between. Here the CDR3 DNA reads TGCGCCAGCAGCTTACTTCAGACAACCATGAACACTGAAGCTTTCTTT. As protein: CASSLLQTTMNTEAFF.

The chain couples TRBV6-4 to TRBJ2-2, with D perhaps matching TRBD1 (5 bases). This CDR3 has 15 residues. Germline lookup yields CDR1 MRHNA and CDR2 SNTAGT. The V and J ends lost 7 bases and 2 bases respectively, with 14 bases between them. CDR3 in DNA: TGTGCCAGCACCGGAAGGGGTCTAAACACCGGGGAGCTGTTTTTT. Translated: CASTGRGLNTGELFF.

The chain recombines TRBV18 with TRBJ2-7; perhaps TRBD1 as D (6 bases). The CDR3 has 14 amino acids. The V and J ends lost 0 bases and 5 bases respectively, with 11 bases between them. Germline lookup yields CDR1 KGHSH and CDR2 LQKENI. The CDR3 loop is CASSPPSGEDEQYF. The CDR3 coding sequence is TGTGCCAGCTCACCACCGTCAGGGGAAGACGAGCAGTACTTC.

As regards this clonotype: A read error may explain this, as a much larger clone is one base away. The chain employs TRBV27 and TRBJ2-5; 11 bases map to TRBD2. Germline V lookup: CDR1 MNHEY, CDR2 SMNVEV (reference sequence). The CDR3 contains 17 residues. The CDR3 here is CGSSPRTSGRIQETQYF. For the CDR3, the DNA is TGTGGCAGCAGTCCACGAACTAGCGGGAGAATCCAAGAGACCCAGTACTTC.

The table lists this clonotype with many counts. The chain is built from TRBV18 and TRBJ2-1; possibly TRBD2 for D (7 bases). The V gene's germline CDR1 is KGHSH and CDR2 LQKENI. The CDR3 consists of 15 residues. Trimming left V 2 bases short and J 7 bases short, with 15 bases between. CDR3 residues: CASSPMGGPRNEQFF. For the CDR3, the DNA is TGTGCCAGCTCACCAATGGGGGGGCCGAGGAATGAGCAGTTCTTC.

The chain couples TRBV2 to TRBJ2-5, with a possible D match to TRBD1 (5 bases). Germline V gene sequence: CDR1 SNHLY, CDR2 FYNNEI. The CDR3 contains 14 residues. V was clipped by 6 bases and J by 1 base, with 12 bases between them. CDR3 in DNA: TGTGCCAGCAGGGATCCGACAGTCCAAGAGACCCAGTACTTC. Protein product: CASRDPTVQETQYF.

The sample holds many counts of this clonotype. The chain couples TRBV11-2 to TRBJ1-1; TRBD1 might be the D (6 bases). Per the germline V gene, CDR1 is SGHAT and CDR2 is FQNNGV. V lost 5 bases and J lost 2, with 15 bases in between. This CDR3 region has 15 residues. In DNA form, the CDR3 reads TGTGCCAGCAGCCCCCAACAGGGAGGAAACACTGAAGCTTTCTTT. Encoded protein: CASSPQQGGNTEAFF. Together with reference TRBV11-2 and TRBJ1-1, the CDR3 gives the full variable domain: EAGVAQSPRYKIIEKRQSVAFWCNPISGHATLYWYQQILGQGPKLLIQFQNNGVVDDSQLPKDRFSAERLKGVDSTLKIQPAKLEDSAVYLCASSPQQGGNTEAFFGQGTRLTVV.

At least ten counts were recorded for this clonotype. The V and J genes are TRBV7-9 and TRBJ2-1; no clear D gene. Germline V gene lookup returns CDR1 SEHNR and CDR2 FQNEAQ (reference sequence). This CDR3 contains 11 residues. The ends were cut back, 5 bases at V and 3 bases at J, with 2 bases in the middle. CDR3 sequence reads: CASSDYNEQFF. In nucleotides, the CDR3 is TGTGCCAGCAGCGACTACAATGAGCAGTTCTTC. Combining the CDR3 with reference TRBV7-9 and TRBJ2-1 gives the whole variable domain DTGVSQNPRHKITKRGQNVTFRCDPISEHNRLYWYRQTLGQGPEFLTYFQNEAQLEKSRLLSDRFSAERPKGSFSTLEIQRTEQGDSAMYLCASSDYNEQFFGPGTRLTVL.

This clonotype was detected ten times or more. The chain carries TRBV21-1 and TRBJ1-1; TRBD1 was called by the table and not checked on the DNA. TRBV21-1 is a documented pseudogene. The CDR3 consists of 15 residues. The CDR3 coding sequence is TGTGCCAGCAGCATGGGACAGGGGGTGAACACTGAAGCTTTCTTT. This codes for CASSMGQGVNTEAFF.

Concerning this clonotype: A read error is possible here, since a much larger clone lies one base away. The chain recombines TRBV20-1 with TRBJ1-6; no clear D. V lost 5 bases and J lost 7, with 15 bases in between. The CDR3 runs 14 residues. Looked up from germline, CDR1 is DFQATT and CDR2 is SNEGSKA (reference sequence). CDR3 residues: CSASPPGSNSPLHF. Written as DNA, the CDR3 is TGCAGTGCTTCTCCCCCCGGGTCCAATTCACCCCTCCACTTT.

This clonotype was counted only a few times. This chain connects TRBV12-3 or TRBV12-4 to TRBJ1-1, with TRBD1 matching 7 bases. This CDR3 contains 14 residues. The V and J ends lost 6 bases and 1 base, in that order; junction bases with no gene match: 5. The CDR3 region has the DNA TGTGCCAGCAGGGGCCGGGACAGGAACACTGAAGCTTTCTTT. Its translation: CASRGRDRNTEAFF.

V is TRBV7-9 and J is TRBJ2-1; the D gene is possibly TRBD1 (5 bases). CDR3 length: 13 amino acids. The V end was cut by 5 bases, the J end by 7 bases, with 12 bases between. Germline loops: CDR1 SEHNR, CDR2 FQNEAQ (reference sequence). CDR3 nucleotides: TGTGCCAGCAGCCCCAGGGTGAATAATGAGCAGTTCTTC. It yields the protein CASSPRVNNEQFF.